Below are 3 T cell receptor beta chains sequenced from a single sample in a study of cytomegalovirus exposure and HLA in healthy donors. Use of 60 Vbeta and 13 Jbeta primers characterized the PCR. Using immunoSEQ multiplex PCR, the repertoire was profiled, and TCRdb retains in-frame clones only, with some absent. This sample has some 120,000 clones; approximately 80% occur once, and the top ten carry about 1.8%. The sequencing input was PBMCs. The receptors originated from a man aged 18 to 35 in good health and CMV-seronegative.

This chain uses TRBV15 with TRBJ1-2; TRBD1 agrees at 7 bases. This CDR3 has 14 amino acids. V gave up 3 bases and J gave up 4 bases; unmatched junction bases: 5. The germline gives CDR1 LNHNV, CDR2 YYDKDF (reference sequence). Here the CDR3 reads CATSSVRDSYGYTF. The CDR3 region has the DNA TGTGCCACCAGCAGCGTTCGGGACAGCTATGGCTACACCTTC. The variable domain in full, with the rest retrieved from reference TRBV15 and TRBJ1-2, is DAMVIQNPRYQVTQFGKPVTLSCSQTLNHNVMYWYQQKSSQAPKLLFHYYDKDFNNEADTPDNFQSRRPNTSFCFLDIRSPGLGDTAMYLCATSSVRDSYGYTFGSGTRLTVV.

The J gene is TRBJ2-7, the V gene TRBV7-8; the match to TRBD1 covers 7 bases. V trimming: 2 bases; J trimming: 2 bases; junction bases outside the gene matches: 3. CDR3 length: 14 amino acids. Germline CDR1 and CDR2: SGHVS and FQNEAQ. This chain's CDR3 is CASSLIGTAYEQYF. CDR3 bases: TGTGCCAGCAGCTTAATCGGGACAGCCTACGAGCAGTACTTC.

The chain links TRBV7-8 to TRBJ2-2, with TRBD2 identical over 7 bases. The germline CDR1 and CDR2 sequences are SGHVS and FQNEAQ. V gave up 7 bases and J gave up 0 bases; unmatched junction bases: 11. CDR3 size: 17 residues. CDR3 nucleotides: TGTGCCAGCACCCTGGGTAGGCTAGCGGCGAACACCGGGGAGCTGTTTTTT. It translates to CASTLGRLAANTGELFF.